Listed below are T cell receptor beta chains from one sample, sequenced in a study of graft-versus-host responses after intestinal transplantation. The antigens of these receptors remain unknown. Clones were sequenced by immunoSEQ multiplex PCR, and TCRdb holds only the in-frame ones, with some missing. Among approximately 77,000 clones listed, about 88% were seen once. The sample consisted of unstimulated CD4+ T cells sorted from spleen or lymph node cells, taken before intestinal transplant. The receptors shown here come from a human donor who received an intestinal transplant. Both conserved end residues are trimmed from each CDR3. The D gene is left open where the match is weak. Clone size is shown for a subset of rows, as once, few, many or a class of expanded clone.

CDR3 protein,CDR3 length,D gene,V gene,clone size
ATSSPSGRHNTGELF,15,TRBD2,TRBV15,.
ASSGTRAGAFEKLF,14,.,TRBV6-1,few
ASSLNRAGRGVGY,13,.,TRBV5-6,once
ASSTLGQGGLGSNQPQH,17,TRBD1,TRBV19,.
AWGQGGSPLH,10,.,TRBV30,.
ASRAQLAGGETQY,13,TRBD2,TRBV28,.
SVETGGGAGYGYT,13,.,TRBV29-1,.
AISGEQPGELF,11,.,TRBV10-3,.
ASSLSWGVTDTQY,13,.,TRBV7-6,.
ATSREWGGRRTGELF,15,.,TRBV15,.
ASSDTGSNQPQH,12,.,TRBV6-1,once
ATSNWDRGTEAF,12,TRBD1,TRBV6-5,.
ASTDQGAGDTQY,12,TRBD1,TRBV6-5,.
ASSPRDRVGNIQY,13,TRBD1,TRBV5-6,once
SVDARPPTAHYGYT,14,.,TRBV29-1,.
ASSPEGTGTYEQY,13,.,TRBV5-4,.
SVEGAETYNEQF,12,.,TRBV29-1,.
AGDRVDYEQY,10,TRBD1,TRBV30,.
ASRRAPSGANVLT,13,.,TRBV9,.
ASSPRTVSEQY,11,.,TRBV18,.
ASSTTGGLPGEQY,13,.,TRBV19,.
ASSLLTSGGDTQY,13,TRBD2,TRBV27,.
ASSVGQRSSPLH,12,.,TRBV9,.
ASSQTTSGRGYNEQF,15,TRBD2,TRBV7-8,.
ASSLDAPGLSYEQY,14,.,TRBV5-1,.
ASSQPTGRAGELF,13,TRBD1,TRBV18,.
ASSVTAGEGYNEQF,14,TRBD2,TRBV9,.
ASSWRHMNTEAF,12,.,TRBV28,.
ASSPTGETQY,10,.,TRBV7-9,.
ASSYGTSGGNEQF,13,TRBD2,TRBV6-6,.
ASSIVGTSGYEQY,13,TRBD2,TRBV19,.
AWRLRTGGSEAF,12,TRBD1,TRBV30,.
ASTTGSSREQY,11,.,TRBV6-6,.
ASSAGPNGGGYT,12,.,TRBV7-3,.
ASSSGTGQSPLH,12,TRBD1,TRBV28,.
ASSLRSAGNNEQF,13,TRBD2,TRBV7-2,.
ASSISGRADTQY,12,TRBD2,TRBV5-1,once
ASSSTANNEQF,11,.,TRBV6-5,.
ASSSPPVNSPLH,12,.,TRBV27,.
ASSVWTGSSEAF,12,TRBD1,TRBV28,.
ASSIDHAWARGSADEQY,17,TRBD2,TRBV19,once
ASSLGLSNYGYT,12,.,TRBV11-2,.
ASSGGQGMNTGELF,14,TRBD1,TRBV6-1,.
ASSSFRKRGETQY,13,TRBD2,TRBV7-2,.
ASSSGTFNEKLF,12,.,TRBV7-9,.
ASSLRWTGGVGYT,13,TRBD1,TRBV28,.
ASSLGLADEQY,11,TRBD2,TRBV7-8,.
SVEGIGRQGTYEQY,14,.,TRBV29-1,.
ASSPGGTSGKYEQY,14,TRBD2,TRBV5-6,.
ASKFSGPPGRGANYGYT,17,.,TRBV28,.
ASSLEGKNYGYT,12,.,TRBV5-4,.
ASGGVGEKLF,10,.,TRBV6-1,.
ASSSTSGGAGTGELF,15,TRBD2,TRBV27,once